Only a few counts were recorded for the clone carrying this T cell receptor (beta chain). V shed 3 bases and J 3 bases; nucleotides not matched to a gene: 5. The germline V gene has CDR1 MDHEN and CDR2 SYDVKM. The CDR3 extends over 15 amino acids. Sequencing was performed with immunoSEQ multiplex PCR; in TCRdb, only in-frame clones are kept and a portion is missing. The sample shows 100,000 to 150,000 clones, over 75% of them seen only once. The sample originates from a study of blood T cell repertoires in COVID-19. Study-wide context: Material from acute and convalescent COVID-19 was sourced from the United States, Italy and Spain.

V gene TRBV28 combines with J gene TRBJ1-5, with 7 bases lining up with TRBD1. The clonotype was recovered from a man aged 55 to 70 with acute or convalescent COVID-19. Material: peripheral blood. This CDR3 reads CASSLATGNNQPQHF. In DNA form, the CDR3 reads TGTGCCAGCAGTTTGGCGACAGGGAACAATCAGCCCCAGCATTTT.